Described below is a single T cell receptor (beta chain) sequence and its context. Antigen: not known. This record belongs to a study of T cell responses to AZD1222 COVID-19 vaccine. The CDR3 contains 13 residues. CDR1 SGHVS and CDR2 FNYEAQ come from the germline V gene. V was clipped by 4 bases and J by 5 bases; unmatched bases: 3. TCRdb keeps only in-frame clones here, not all; method: immunoSEQ multiplex PCR. The sample includes roughly 200,000 clones, just over 90% of them seen just once. General observations from the study: Repertoire sampling happened only post peak T cell response.

This TCR derives from an adult who received the MenACWY meningococcal vaccine as a control. The chain has TRBV7-6 and TRBJ1-2; 8 positions match TRBD1. Sequences were derived from peripheral blood, sampled 28 days after the second dose of the MenACWY control vaccine. The CDR3 reads CASSSRQGYGYTF. CDR3 in DNA: TGTGCCAGCAGCTCTAGACAGGGGTATGGCTACACCTTC.